This TCR beta chain was retrieved from a study of regulatory T cells in long-lasting Graves disease. The study, taken as a whole, reports: When disease was persistent, TRBV28, TRBJ1-2 and TRBJ2-5 were the favored segments.

This sample's time point: newly diagnosed GD, antithyroid drugs for less than 3 months. The TCR library was made from RNA that had been extracted from PBMCs in TRIzol. As regards this clonotype: Its cognate antigen is unknown. The junction does not match germline at one end; this may be a read error.

Assembly of TCR beta libraries relied on iRepertoire HTBI primers together with Arm-PCR of CDR3 regions. TCRdb re-derived calls from the multiplex PCR reads in MiXCR, one entry per CDR3 protein. This sample has 450,000 to 650,000 distinct CDR3 sequences, with about 16% found just once. Germline CDR1 reads MNHEY; CDR2 reads SVGEGT. CDR3 size: 15 residues. These same data were also listed under a study on T cells in Graves' hyperthyroidism and ophthalmopathy. That investigation notes: Those with hyperthyroidism were 18 to 65 years old, newly diagnosed, and ill for under 2 months.

The TCR was taken from a woman aged 35 to 59 with Graves disease. The chain is built from TRBV6-2 or TRBV6-3 and TRBJ2-3, with 9 bases matching TRBD1. The J call may be in error: the DNA end matches TRBJ2-5 better. This specimen consisted of peripheral blood mononuclear cells (PBMCs), obtained at new diagnosis, from a patient treated with antithyroid drugs. In DNA, the CDR3 is TGTGCCGGCAGTTGCTTCACAGGGGGCGAGGAGACCCAGTACTTC. Translation gives CAGSCFTGGEETQYF.